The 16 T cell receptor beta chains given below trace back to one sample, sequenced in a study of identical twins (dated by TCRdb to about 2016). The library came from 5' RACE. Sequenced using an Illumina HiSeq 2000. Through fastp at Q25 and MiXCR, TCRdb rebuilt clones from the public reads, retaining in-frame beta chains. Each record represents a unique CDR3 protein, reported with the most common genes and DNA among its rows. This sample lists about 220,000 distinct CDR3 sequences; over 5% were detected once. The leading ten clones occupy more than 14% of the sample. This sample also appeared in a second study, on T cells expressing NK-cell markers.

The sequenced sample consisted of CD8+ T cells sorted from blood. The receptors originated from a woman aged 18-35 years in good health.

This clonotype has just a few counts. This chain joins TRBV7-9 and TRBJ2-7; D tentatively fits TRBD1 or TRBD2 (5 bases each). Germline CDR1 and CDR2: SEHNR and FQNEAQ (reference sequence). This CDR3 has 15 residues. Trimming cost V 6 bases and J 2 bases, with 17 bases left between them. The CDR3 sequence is CASSYRGQGPYEQYF. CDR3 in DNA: TGTGCCAGCAGTTATCGAGGGCAGGGACCCTACGAGCAGTACTTC.

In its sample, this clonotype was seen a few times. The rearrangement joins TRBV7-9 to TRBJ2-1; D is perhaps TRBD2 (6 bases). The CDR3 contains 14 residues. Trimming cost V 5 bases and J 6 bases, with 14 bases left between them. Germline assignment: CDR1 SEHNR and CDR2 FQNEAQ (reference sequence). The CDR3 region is CASSGGSGLNEQFF. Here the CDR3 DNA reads TGTGCCAGCAGCGGTGGTAGCGGTCTCAATGAGCAGTTCTTC.

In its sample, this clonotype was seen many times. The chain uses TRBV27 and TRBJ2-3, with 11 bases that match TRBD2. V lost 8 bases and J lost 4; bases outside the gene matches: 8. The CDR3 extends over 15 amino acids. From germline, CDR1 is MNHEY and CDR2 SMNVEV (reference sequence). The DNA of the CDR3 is TGTGCCAGCGGTTGGGTAGCGGGGGGGCCAGATACGCAGTATTTT. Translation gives CASGWVAGGPDTQYF.

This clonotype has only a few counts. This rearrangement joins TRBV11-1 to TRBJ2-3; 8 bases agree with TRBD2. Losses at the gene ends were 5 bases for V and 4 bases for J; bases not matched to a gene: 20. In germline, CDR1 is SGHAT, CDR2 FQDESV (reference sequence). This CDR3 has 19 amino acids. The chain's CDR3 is CASSTVIPPAGEDPDTQYF. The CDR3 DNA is TGTGCCAGCAGCACGGTCATTCCCCCAGCGGGAGAAGACCCAGATACGCAGTATTTT.

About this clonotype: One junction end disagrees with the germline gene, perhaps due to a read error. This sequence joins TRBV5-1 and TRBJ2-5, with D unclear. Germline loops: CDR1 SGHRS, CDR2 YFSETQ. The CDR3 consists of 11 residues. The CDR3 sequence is CSSSLGETQYF. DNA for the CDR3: TGCTCCAGCAGCTTGGGTGAGACCCAGTACTTC. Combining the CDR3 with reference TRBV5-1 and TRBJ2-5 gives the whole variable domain KAGVTQTPRYLIKTRGQQVTLSCSPISGHRSVSWYQQTPGQGLQFLFEYFSETQRNKGNFPGRFSGRQFSNSRSEMNVSTLELGDSALYLCSSSLGETQYFGPGTRLLVL.

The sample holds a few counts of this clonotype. This CDR3 reads CASSRDRGRGDTQYF. The CDR3 DNA is TGTGCCAGCAGCCGTGACAGGGGGCGAGGAGATACGCAGTATTTT. This sequence joins TRBV5-6 and TRBJ2-3; 10 bases align to TRBD1. V dropped 4 bases and J dropped 5; count of bases not matched to a gene: 7. Germline-derived CDR1 and CDR2 are SGHDT and YYEEEE. The CDR3 sequence is 15 residues long.

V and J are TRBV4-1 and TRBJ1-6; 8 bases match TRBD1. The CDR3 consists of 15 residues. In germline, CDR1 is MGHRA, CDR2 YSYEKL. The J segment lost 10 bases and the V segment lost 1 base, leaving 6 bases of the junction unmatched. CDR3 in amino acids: CASSQVQGVRSPLHF. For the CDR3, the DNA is TGCGCCAGCAGCCAAGTACAGGGGGTCCGGTCACCCCTCCACTTT.

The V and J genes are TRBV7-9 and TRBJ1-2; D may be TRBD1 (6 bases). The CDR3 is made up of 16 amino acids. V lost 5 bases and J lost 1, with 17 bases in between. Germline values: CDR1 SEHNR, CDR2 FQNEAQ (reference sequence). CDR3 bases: TGTGCCAGCAGCCCGATTGACAGGCTAATTAACTATGGCTACACCTTC. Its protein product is CASSPIDRLINYGYTF. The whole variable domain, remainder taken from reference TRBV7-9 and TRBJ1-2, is DTGVSQNPRHKITKRGQNVTFRCDPISEHNRLYWYRQTLGQGPEFLTYFQNEAQLEKSRLLSDRFSAERPKGSFSTLEIQRTEQGDSAMYLCASSPIDRLINYGYTFGSGTRLTVV.

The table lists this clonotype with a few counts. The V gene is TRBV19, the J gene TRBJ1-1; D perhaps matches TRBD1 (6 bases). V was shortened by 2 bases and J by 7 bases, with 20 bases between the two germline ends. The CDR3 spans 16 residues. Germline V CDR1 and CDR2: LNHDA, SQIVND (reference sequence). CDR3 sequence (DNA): TGTGCCAGTAGTATAAGCGGGGGCCCCTCTCGCGTTGAAGCTTTCTTT. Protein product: CASSISGGPSRVEAFF.

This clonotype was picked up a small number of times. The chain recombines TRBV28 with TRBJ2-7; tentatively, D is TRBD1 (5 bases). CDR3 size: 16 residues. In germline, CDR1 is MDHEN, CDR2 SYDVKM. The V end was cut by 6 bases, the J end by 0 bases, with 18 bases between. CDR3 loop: CASRTWTKASSYEQYF. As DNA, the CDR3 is TGTGCCAGCAGAACATGGACAAAGGCGAGCTCCTACGAGCAGTACTTC.

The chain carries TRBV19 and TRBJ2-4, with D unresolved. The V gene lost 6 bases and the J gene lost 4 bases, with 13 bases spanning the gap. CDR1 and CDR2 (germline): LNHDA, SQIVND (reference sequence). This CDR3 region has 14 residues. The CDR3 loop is CASRVPDGKNIQYF. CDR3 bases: TGTGCCAGTAGAGTTCCCGACGGGAAAAACATTCAGTACTTC.

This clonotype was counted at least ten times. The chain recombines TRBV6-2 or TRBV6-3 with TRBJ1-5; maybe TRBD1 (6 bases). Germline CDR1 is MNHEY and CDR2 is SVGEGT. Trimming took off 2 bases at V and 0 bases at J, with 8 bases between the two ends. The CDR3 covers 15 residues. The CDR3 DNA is TGTGCCAGCAGTTACCAGGGGTATAGCAATCAGCCCCAGCATTTT. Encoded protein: CASSYQGYSNQPQHF.

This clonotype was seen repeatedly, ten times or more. The CDR3 loop is CASSPSAEGYTF. The CDR3 nucleotides read TGCGCCAGCAGCCCCTCGGCAGAAGGCTACACCTTC. The rearrangement links TRBV5-1 to TRBJ1-2; D not resolved. Trimming removed 4 bases at V and 8 bases at J, with 12 bases between. Germline V gene data show CDR1 as SGHRS and CDR2 as YFSETQ. The CDR3 is made up of 12 amino acids.

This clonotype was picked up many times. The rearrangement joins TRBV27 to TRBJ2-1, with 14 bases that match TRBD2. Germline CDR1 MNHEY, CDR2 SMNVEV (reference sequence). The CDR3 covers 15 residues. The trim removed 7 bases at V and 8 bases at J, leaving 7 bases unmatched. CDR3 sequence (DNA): TGTGCCAGCACCGACGGGACTAGCGGGAGATATGAGCAGTTCTTC. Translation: CASTDGTSGRYEQFF.

CDR3 sequence (DNA): TGTGCCAGCAGCGTAGCTGGAACTGGGGCCGTAGACACCTTC. It codes for CASSVAGTGAVDTF. This chain links TRBV9 with TRBJ1-2; perhaps TRBD1 as D (5 bases). V lost 0 bases to trimming and J lost 12 bases, with 18 bases between them. Germline lookup yields CDR1 SGDLS and CDR2 YYNGEE. CDR3 length equals 14 residues.

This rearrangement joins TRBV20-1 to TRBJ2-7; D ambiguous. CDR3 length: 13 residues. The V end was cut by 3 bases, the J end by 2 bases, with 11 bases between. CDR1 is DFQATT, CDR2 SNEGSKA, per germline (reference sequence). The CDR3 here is CSASFRPAYEQYF. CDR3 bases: TGCAGTGCTAGTTTCAGGCCAGCCTACGAGCAGTACTTC.